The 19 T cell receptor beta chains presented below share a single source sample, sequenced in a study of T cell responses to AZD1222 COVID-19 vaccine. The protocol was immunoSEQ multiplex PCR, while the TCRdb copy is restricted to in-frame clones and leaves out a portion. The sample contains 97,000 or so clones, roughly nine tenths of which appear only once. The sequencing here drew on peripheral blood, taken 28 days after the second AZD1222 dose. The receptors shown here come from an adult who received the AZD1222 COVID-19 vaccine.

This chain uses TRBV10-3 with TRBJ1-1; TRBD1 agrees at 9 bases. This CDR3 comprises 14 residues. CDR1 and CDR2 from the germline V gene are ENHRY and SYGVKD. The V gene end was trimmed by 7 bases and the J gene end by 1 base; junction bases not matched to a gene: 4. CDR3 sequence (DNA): TGTGCCATCACCCAGGACAGGGGGAACACTGAAGCTTTCTTT. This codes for CAITQDRGNTEAFF.

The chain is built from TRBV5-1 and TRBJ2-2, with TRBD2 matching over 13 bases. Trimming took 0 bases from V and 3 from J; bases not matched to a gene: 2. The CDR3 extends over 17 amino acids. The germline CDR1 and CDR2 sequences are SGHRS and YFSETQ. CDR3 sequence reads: CASSLEGLAGYTGELFF. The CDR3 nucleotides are TGCGCCAGCAGCTTGGAGGGACTAGCGGGATACACCGGGGAGCTGTTTTTT.

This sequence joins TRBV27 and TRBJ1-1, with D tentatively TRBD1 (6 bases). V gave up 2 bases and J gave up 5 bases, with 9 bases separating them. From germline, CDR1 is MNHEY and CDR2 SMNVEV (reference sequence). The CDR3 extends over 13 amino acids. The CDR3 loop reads CASSLIQGTEAFF. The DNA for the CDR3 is TGTGCCAGCAGTTTAATACAGGGTACTGAAGCTTTCTTT.

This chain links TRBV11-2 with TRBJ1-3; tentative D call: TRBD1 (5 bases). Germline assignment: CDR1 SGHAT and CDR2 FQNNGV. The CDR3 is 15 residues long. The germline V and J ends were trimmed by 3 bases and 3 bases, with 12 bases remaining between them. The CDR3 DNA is TGTGCCAGCAGCTTCTCGGGGCACGGTGGAAACACCATATATTTT. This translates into CASSFSGHGGNTIYF.

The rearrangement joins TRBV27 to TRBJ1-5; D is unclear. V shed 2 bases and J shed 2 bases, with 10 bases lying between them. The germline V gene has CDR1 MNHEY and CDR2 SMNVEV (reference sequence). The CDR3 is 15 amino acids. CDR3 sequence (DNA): TGTGCCAGCAGTTTAATCACACAACGCAATCAGCCCCAGCATTTT. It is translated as CASSLITQRNQPQHF.

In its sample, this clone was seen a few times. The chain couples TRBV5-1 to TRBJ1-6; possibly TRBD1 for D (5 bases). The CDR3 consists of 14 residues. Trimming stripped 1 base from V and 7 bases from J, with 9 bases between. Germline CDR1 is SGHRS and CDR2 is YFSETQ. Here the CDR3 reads CASSLKGDNSPLHF. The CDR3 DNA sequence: TGCGCCAGCAGCTTGAAAGGGGACAATTCACCCCTCCACTTT.

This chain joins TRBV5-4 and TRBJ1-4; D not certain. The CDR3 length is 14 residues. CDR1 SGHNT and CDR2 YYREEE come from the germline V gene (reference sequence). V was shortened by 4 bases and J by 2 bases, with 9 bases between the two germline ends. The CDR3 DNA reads TGTGCCAGCAGCAGGACGGCTACTAATGAAAAACTGTTTTTT. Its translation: CASSRTATNEKLFF.

The CDR3, as DNA: TGTGCCACCAGTGGGGGAGGGAACACCGGGGAGCTGTTTTTT. As protein: CATSGGGNTGELFF. The chain couples TRBV24-1 to TRBJ2-2; D might be TRBD2 (6 bases). The CDR3 covers 14 residues. The V end lost 5 bases, the J end lost 1 base, and 7 bases lay between the germline ends. Germline CDR1 and CDR2: KGHDR and SFDVKD.

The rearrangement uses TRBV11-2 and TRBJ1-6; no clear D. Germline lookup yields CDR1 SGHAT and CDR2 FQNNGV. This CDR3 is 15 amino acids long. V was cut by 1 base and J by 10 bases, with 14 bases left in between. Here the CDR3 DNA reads TGTGCCAGCAGCTTAGGACGGTGGATGGGATCACCCCTCCACTTT. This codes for CASSLGRWMGSPLHF.

CDR3 sequence (DNA): TGTGCCAGCAGTCAAGAGGGTCGACAGGGGGTAGGGTCCCAGCATTTT. It yields the protein CASSQEGRQGVGSQHF. This chain uses TRBV2 with TRBJ1-5; 9 bases agree with TRBD1. The CDR3 covers 16 residues. Unmatched junction bases numbered 16, after V lost 5 bases and J lost 11 bases. Per the germline V gene, CDR1 is SNHLY and CDR2 is FYNNEI.

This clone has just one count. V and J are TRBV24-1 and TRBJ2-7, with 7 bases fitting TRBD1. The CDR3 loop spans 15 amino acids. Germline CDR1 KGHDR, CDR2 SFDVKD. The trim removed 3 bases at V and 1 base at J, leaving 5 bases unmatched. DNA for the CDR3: TGTGCCACCAGTGATCCTCGGGACAGATCCTACGAGCAGTACTTC. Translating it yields CATSDPRDRSYEQYF.

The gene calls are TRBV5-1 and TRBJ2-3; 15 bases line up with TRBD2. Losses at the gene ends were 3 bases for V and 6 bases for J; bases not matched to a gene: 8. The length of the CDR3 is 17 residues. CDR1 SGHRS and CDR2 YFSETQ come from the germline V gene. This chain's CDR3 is CASSWTSGRAPYDTQYF. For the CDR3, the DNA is TGCGCCAGCAGCTGGACTAGCGGGAGGGCCCCCTACGATACGCAGTATTTT.

The CDR3 nucleotides read TGTGCCAGCAGTGAATGGGGGGCGGACTACAATGAGCAGTTCTTC. Translated, it gives CASSEWGADYNEQFF. The chain combines TRBV6-1 with TRBJ2-1, with D perhaps given as TRBD1 or TRBD2 (6 bases each). Trimming cost V 2 bases and J 3 bases, with 11 bases left between them. Germline V gene data show CDR1 as MNHNS and CDR2 as SASEGT. The CDR3 is made up of 15 amino acids.

Here the CDR3 DNA reads TGTGCCAGCAGTTTATCTAGTGGTTCACCCCTCCACTTT. Its translation is CASSLSSGSPLHF. The rearrangement uses TRBV27 and TRBJ1-6, with D unclear. Trimming left V 0 bases short and J 9 bases short, with 6 bases between. Germline V gene data show CDR1 as MNHEY and CDR2 as SMNVEV (reference sequence). The CDR3 is made up of 13 amino acids.

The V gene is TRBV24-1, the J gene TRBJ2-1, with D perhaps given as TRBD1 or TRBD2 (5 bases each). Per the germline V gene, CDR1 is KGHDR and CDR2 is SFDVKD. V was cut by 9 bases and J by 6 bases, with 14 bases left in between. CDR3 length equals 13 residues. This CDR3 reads CATRDAASNEQFF. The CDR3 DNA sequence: TGTGCCACCCGGGACGCGGCCTCCAATGAGCAGTTCTTC.

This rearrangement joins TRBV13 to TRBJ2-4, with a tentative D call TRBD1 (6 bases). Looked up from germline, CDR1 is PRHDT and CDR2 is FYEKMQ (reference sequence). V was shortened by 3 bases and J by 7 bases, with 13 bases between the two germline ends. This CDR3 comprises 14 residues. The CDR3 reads CASSFGTLRNIQYF. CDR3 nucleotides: TGTGCCAGCAGCTTCGGGACATTACGTAACATTCAGTACTTC.

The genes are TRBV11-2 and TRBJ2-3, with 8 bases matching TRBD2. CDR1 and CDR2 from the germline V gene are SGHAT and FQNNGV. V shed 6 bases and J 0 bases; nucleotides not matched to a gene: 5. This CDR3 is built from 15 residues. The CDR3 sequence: CASRALAGSTDTQYF. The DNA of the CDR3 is TGTGCCAGCAGGGCCTTAGCGGGAAGCACAGATACGCAGTATTTT.

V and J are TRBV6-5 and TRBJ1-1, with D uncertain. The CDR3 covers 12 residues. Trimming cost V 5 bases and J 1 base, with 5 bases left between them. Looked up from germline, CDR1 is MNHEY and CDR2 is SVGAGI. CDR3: CASSRGNTEAFF. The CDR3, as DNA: TGTGCCAGCAGTCGGGGGAACACTGAAGCTTTCTTT.

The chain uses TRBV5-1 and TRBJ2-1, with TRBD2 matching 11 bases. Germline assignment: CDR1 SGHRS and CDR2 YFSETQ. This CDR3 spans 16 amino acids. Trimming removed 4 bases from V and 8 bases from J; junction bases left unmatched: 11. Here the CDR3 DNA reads TGCGCCAGCAGCCCAGTGTTAGCGGGAGGGCGGGATGAGCAGTTCTTC. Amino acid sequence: CASSPVLAGGRDEQFF.